A selection of T cell receptor beta chains follows, all from one sample in a study of technical replicates of blood from several donors. The data were produced by immunoSEQ multiplex PCR, yet TCRdb's version contains in-frame clones alone and is incomplete. The sample includes about 97,000 clones, over 85% of them seen just once. Sequenced sample: T cells isolated from PBMCs. Receptors were obtained from a human donor in good health. The CDR3 runs from the conserved cysteine through the conserved F or W. D genes are given only for firm matches. Clone sizes are given selectively: once, few, many, or a class where the clone is expanded.

j_call | clone_size | d_call | cdr3_length | v_call | cdr3_aa | cdr3_nt
TRBJ2-1 | - | - | 18 | TRBV7-3 | CASSLTGRVAVRGNEQFF | TGTGCCAGCAGCTTAACGGGGAGGGTAGCGGTAAGGGGGAATGAGCAGTTCTTC
TRBJ2-3 | - | TRBD1 | 14 | TRBV2 | CASSRQGGTDTQYF | TGTGCCAGCAGCCGACAGGGGGGTACAGATACGCAGTATTTT
TRBJ2-3 | - | - | 16 | TRBV10-1 | CASSESRVLPPDTQYF | TGCGCCAGCAGTGAGTCCCGGGTACTACCTCCTGATACGCAGTATTTT
TRBJ2-7 | - | TRBD1 | 15 | TRBV7-3 | CASSPQGQLTYEQYF | TGTGCCAGCAGCCCACAGGGACAGCTAACCTACGAGCAGTACTTC
TRBJ2-1 | - | - | 15 | TRBV9 | CASSVGAGARNEQFF | TGTGCCAGCAGCGTAGGAGCGGGTGCGAGAAATGAGCAGTTCTTC
TRBJ1-5 | - | - | 14 | TRBV30 | CAWSARLGNQPQHF | TGTGCCTGGAGTGCCAGACTGGGCAATCAGCCCCAGCATTTT
TRBJ1-2 | - | - | 16 | TRBV19 | CASSPVAGHALNGYTF | TGTGCCAGTAGTCCCGTCGCAGGACACGCATTAAATGGCTACACCTTC
TRBJ2-7 | - | TRBD1 | 13 | TRBV10-3 | CAIRRDRGYEQYF | TGTGCCATCAGGCGGGACAGGGGCTACGAGCAGTACTTC
TRBJ2-1 | - | - | 13 | TRBV28 | CASSTPGDNEQFF | TGTGCCAGCAGTACCCCGGGAGACAATGAGCAGTTCTTC
TRBJ1-4 | - | TRBD1 | 13 | TRBV7-7 | CASSLDRDGKLFF | TGTGCTAGCAGCCTCGACAGGGACGGAAAACTGTTTTTT
TRBJ2-2 | - | - | 12 | TRBV7-3 | CASSPPRGELFF | TGTGCCAGCAGCCCTCCCCGCGGGGAGCTGTTTTTT
TRBJ2-7 | once | TRBD2 | 13 | TRBV30 | CAWLGLADYEQYF | TGTGCCTGGCTGGGACTAGCAGACTACGAGCAGTACTTC
TRBJ2-1 | once | TRBD2 | 16 | TRBV7-8 | CASSNRLAGVIDEQFF | TGTGCCAGCAGCAACCGACTAGCGGGAGTAATCGATGAGCAGTTCTTC
TRBJ1-2 | - | - | 13 | TRBV28 | CASSFATDYGYTF | TGTGCCAGCAGTTTCGCGACAGACTATGGCTACACCTTC
TRBJ1-5 | once | TRBD1 | 15 | TRBV6-5 | CASSYNRGDNQPQHF | TGTGCCAGCAGTTACAACAGGGGCGACAATCAGCCCCAGCATTTT
TRBJ2-6 | - | - | 18 | TRBV21-1 | CASSTERCGLTGANVLTF | TGTGCCAGCAGCACCGAAAGGTGCGGGCTTACTGGGGCCAACGTCCTGACTTTC
TRBJ2-3 | - | - | 12 | TRBV13 | CASSFGLDTQYF | TGTGCCAGCAGCTTCGGGTTGGATACGCAGTATTTT
TRBJ2-3 | - | TRBD1 | 15 | TRBV9 | CASSPGGAYTDTQYF | TGTGCCAGCAGCCCAGGGGGTGCCTATACGGATACGCAGTATTTT
TRBJ1-3 | - | - | 15 | TRBV9 | CASSVDFYSGNTIYF | TGTGCCAGCAGCGTAGATTTCTACTCTGGAAACACCATATATTTT
TRBJ1-1 | - | - | 16 | TRBV7-6 | CASSLEADRPNTEAFF | TGTGCCAGCAGCTTAGAGGCGGACAGACCGAACACTGAAGCTTTCTTT
TRBJ1-4 | - | - | 12 | TRBV7-9 | CASSLDLQKLFF | TGTGCCAGCAGCTTGGACTTGCAAAAACTGTTTTTT
TRBJ2-1 | - | - | 15 | TRBV11-2 | CASSLGPGFRYEQFF | TGTGCCAGCAGCTTAGGGCCCGGGTTCCGTTATGAGCAGTTCTTC
TRBJ1-2 | - | - | 14 | TRBV6-5 | CASTRDGGASGYTF | TGTGCCAGCACAAGAGATGGGGGCGCGAGTGGCTACACCTTC
TRBJ2-7 | - | - | 14 | TRBV4-3 | CASSQDSNFYEQYF | TGCGCCAGCAGCCAAGATAGTAACTTTTACGAGCAGTACTTC
TRBJ2-5 | - | TRBD2 | 15 | TRBV5-1 | CASSPLTSGQETQYF | TGCGCCAGCAGCCCATTAACTAGCGGACAAGAGACCCAGTACTTC